These 19 T cell receptor beta chains were all obtained from the same sample, sequenced in a study of blood T cell repertoires in COVID-19. Only in-frame clones appear in the TCRdb table, and some are missing; sequencing was by immunoSEQ multiplex PCR. The repertoire consists of around 29,000 clones, with 87% occurring once and the leading ten covering approximately 9%. The specimen sequenced was peripheral blood. The origin of the receptors is a human donor in a cohort sampled during active COVID-19.

J is TRBJ1-1 and V is TRBV21-1; whether TRBD1, the table's D call, matches the DNA was not checked. TRBV21-1 is a documented pseudogene. The CDR3 loop spans 16 amino acids. CDR3 region: CASSKVSRGINTEAFF. The CDR3 bases are TGTGCCAGCAGCAAAGTGAGCAGGGGAATTAACACTGAAGCTTTCTTT.

This clone is labeled as medium-sized. The rearrangement links TRBV15 to TRBJ1-5; D unresolved. The CDR3 spans 13 residues. With 1 base removed from V and 4 bases from J, the gap between germline ends came to 5 bases. The germline V gene encodes CDR1 LNHNV and CDR2 YYDKDF (reference sequence). This chain's CDR3 is CATSRGTNQPQHF. The CDR3 region has the DNA TGTGCCACCAGCAGAGGAACAAATCAGCCCCAGCATTTT. Looking up the rest from reference TRBV15 and TRBJ1-5 gives the full variable domain: DAMVIQNPRYQVTQFGKPVTLSCSQTLNHNVMYWYQQKSSQAPKLLFHYYDKDFNNEADTPDNFQSRRPNTSFCFLDIRSPGLGDTAMYLCATSRGTNQPQHFGDGTRLSIL.

The J gene is TRBJ1-6, the V gene TRBV5-6; no clear D gene. Germline-derived CDR1 and CDR2 are SGHDT and YYEEEE. Trimming removed 2 bases from V and 9 bases from J, with 15 bases in between. This CDR3 is built from 15 residues. The DNA for the CDR3 is TGTGCCAGCAGCTTAAGAGGGAGTATTACTTCACCCCTCCACTTT. Amino acid sequence: CASSLRGSITSPLHF.

J is TRBJ2-7 and V is TRBV19; 7 bases are shared with TRBD2. CDR1 and CDR2 from the germline V gene are LNHDA and SQIVND (reference sequence). CDR3 size: 12 residues. The J segment lost 6 bases and the V segment lost 3 bases, leaving 2 bases of the junction unmatched. CDR3 bases: TGTGCCAGTAGTATGCGGGAGAGCGAGCAGTACTTC. This sequence encodes CASSMRESEQYF.

This clone was seen a few times. The V call is TRBV7-3, the J call TRBJ2-1; TRBD1 is a possible D gene (7 bases). The CDR3 sequence is 16 residues long. CDR1 is SGHTA, CDR2 FQGTGA, per germline. Trimming took 2 bases from V and 6 from J, leaving 17 bases between them. CDR3 bases: TGTGCCAGCAGCTTAGATCGGTCAGGGGGGTCCAATGAGCAGTTCTTC. Encoded protein: CASSLDRSGGSNEQFF.

This clone was counted once. The CDR3 coding sequence is TGCGCCAGCAGCTTGGGTACTACAGGGGCGGTTTACGAGCAGTACTTC. This encodes CASSLGTTGAVYEQYF. The chain employs TRBV5-1 and TRBJ2-7, with 7 bases lining up with TRBD1. The V segment lost 0 bases and the J segment 4 bases; nucleotides outside the gene matches: 10. From germline, CDR1 is SGHRS and CDR2 YFSETQ. The CDR3 is made up of 16 amino acids.

There are a few counts of this clone. The gene calls are TRBV5-8 and TRBJ1-1, with D perhaps matching TRBD1 (6 bases). The CDR3 has 15 amino acids. V was pared by 5 bases and J by 5 bases, with 19 bases between. Germline V gives CDR1 SGHTS, CDR2 YDEGEE. CDR3 in amino acids: CASSRAQGLRTEAFF. For the CDR3, the DNA is TGTGCCAGCAGTCGAGCTCAGGGGTTACGGACTGAAGCTTTCTTT.

The chain recombines TRBV6-2 or TRBV6-3 with TRBJ2-1; possibly TRBD2 for D (6 bases). Trimming took off 9 bases at V and 0 bases at J, with 18 bases between the two ends. This CDR3 contains 16 residues. CDR1 MNHEY and CDR2 SVGEGT come from the germline V gene. The CDR3 sequence is CASSRNGGNSYNEQFF. The CDR3 bases are TGTGCCAGTAGCCGAAATGGCGGGAACTCCTACAATGAGCAGTTCTTC.

The chain recombines TRBV29-1 with TRBJ2-1; possibly TRBD2 for D (5 bases). The ends were cut back, 4 bases at V and 0 bases at J, with 16 bases in the middle. The CDR3 covers 16 residues. CDR1 and CDR2 (germline): SQVTM, ANQGSEA. CDR3 sequence: CSVARTPRSSYNEQFF. CDR3 in DNA: TGCAGCGTTGCCCGGACTCCCAGGAGCTCCTACAATGAGCAGTTCTTC.

V is TRBV7-3 and J is TRBJ2-3; 7 nucleotides agree with TRBD1. The germline V gene encodes CDR1 SGHTA and CDR2 FQGTGA. CDR3 length: 16 residues. The V gene end was trimmed by 5 bases and the J gene end by 4 bases; junction bases not matched to a gene: 12. The CDR3 spells CASSPTGDGGPDTQYF. The CDR3 DNA sequence: TGTGCCAGCAGCCCCACAGGGGATGGTGGCCCAGATACGCAGTATTTT. The variable domain in full, with the rest retrieved from reference TRBV7-3 and TRBJ2-3, is GAGVSQTPSNKVTEKGKYVELRCDPISGHTALYWYRQSLGQGPEFLIYFQGTGAADDSGLPNDRFFAVRPEGSVSTLKIQRTERGDSAVYLCASSPTGDGGPDTQYFGPGTRLTVL.

The CDR3 nucleotides are TGTGCCAGTAGTATAGCGGGCGGTCCGGGGAGTCAGCCCCAGCATTTT. It codes for CASSIAGGPGSQPQHF. The chain employs TRBV19 and TRBJ1-5; D ambiguous. The CDR3 consists of 16 residues. Germline V CDR1 and CDR2: LNHDA, SQIVND (reference sequence). Trimming took off 1 base at V and 6 bases at J, with 16 bases between the two ends.

The J gene is TRBJ2-1, the V gene TRBV5-6; TRBD2 matches 10 bases. V shed 7 bases, J shed 1 base, and the junction held 5 bases outside the gene matches. Germline CDR1 reads SGHDT; CDR2 reads YYEEEE. This CDR3 comprises 15 residues. The CDR3 reads CASSIAGGSYNEQFF. CDR3 in DNA: TGTGCCAGCTCTATAGCGGGAGGTTCCTACAATGAGCAGTTCTTC. The whole variable domain, remainder taken from reference TRBV5-6 and TRBJ2-1, is DAGVTQSPTHLIKTRGQQVTLRCSPKSGHDTVSWYQQALGQGPQFIFQYYEEEERQRGNFPDRFSGHQFPNYSSELNVNALLLGDSALYLCASSIAGGSYNEQFFGPGTRLTVL.

V usage is TRBV5-1 and J usage is TRBJ2-5; D is possibly TRBD1 (7 bases). This CDR3 has 16 amino acids. V was trimmed by 2 bases and J by 7 bases, leaving 21 bases between them. Germline assignment: CDR1 SGHRS and CDR2 YFSETQ. The CDR3 nucleotides read TGCGCCAGCAGCTTAGGGGCGGGACAGACGACGGGGACCCAGTACTTC. This codes for CASSLGAGQTTGTQYF.

The chain has TRBV7-8 and TRBJ2-2, with D perhaps matching TRBD1 (6 bases). Looked up from germline, CDR1 is SGHVS and CDR2 is FQNEAQ. V was shortened by 5 bases and J by 5 bases, with 18 bases between the two germline ends. CDR3 length: 16 residues. For the CDR3, the DNA is TGTGCCAGCAGCCTAAGGGGGACCTCTGGTACCGGGGAGCTGTTTTTT. Its protein is CASSLRGTSGTGELFF.

The V call is TRBV19, the J call TRBJ2-7; no clear D. The CDR3 spans 12 residues. CDR1 and CDR2 from the germline V gene are LNHDA and SQIVND (reference sequence). Trimming cost V 6 bases and J 2 bases, with 8 bases left between them. The CDR3 sequence: CASRGAPYEQYF. CDR3 DNA sequence: TGTGCCAGTAGGGGCGCTCCCTACGAGCAGTACTTC. The complete variable domain, with remaining parts taken from reference TRBV19 and TRBJ2-7, reads DGGITQSPKYLFRKEGQNVTLSCEQNLNHDAMYWYRQDPGQGLRLIYYSQIVNDFQKGDIAEGYSVSREKKESFPLTVTSAQKNPTAFYLCASRGAPYEQYFGPGTRLTVT.

The chain links TRBV9 to TRBJ2-5; D call uncertain. The V end was cut by 0 bases, the J end by 0 bases, with 9 bases between. The CDR3 is made up of 15 amino acids. The V gene's germline CDR1 is SGDLS and CDR2 YYNGEE. CDR3 DNA sequence: TGTGCCAGCAGCGTAGCTCTGGCCTACCAAGAGACCCAGTACTTC. This codes for CASSVALAYQETQYF.

J is TRBJ1-1 and V is TRBV6-4; tentative D call: TRBD1 (6 bases). Germline V lookup: CDR1 MRHNA, CDR2 SNTAGT. This CDR3 has 13 amino acids. V lost 6 bases and J lost 7, with 15 bases in between. DNA for the CDR3: TGTGCCAGCAGACAAGGGACATACAGTGAAGCTTTCTTT. Residues: CASRQGTYSEAFF.

CDR3 protein: CASSPRDTHLPLHF. The CDR3 DNA reads TGTGCCAGCAGCCCCCGGGACACCCACCTTCCCCTCCACTTT. This sequence joins TRBV5-8 and TRBJ1-6; tentatively, D is TRBD1 (6 bases). Germline values: CDR1 SGHTS, CDR2 YDEGEE. The CDR3 has 14 residues. V lost 4 bases and J 13 bases, leaving 18 bases between the germline ends.

This chain links TRBV19 with TRBJ2-2; 7 bases align to TRBD1. With 5 bases clipped from V and 5 bases from J, the junction kept 8 bases outside the gene matches. Germline-derived CDR1 and CDR2 are LNHDA and SQIVND (reference sequence). The CDR3 consists of 15 residues. The CDR3 DNA is TGTGCCAGTAGTGTGACAGGGCAAAGGACCGGGGAGCTGTTTTTT. Protein sequence: CASSVTGQRTGELFF.